The next 13 T cell receptor beta chains were all read from a single sample in a study of blood T cell repertoires in COVID-19 (dated by TCRdb to 2020 to 2022). To prepare the library, the immunoSEQ multiplex PCR assay was applied. The immuneACCESS repertoire file appears here via TCRdb, limited to in-frame rearrangements. These files lack a portion of the clones; in checked studies, under half of the deficit traces to unresolved V genes, and the cause of the others is not known. Counted in this sample were 55,000 to 70,000 clones; roughly 87% of them appeared once. Roughly 21% of the sample lies in the top ten. Sequenced: peripheral blood. Receptor source: a woman older than 75 with COVID-19, enrolled during active disease.

The chain carries TRBV5-1 and TRBJ2-2; 7 bases match TRBD1. This CDR3 is built from 18 residues. Trimming took 4 bases from V and 0 from J; bases not matched to a gene: 12. Germline assignment: CDR1 SGHRS and CDR2 YFSETQ. The CDR3 sequence: CASSRVITGVPNTGELFF. The CDR3 coding sequence is TGCGCCAGCAGCCGCGTAATAACAGGGGTCCCGAACACCGGGGAGCTGTTTTTT.

Here the CDR3 DNA reads TGTGCCAGCAGCTTAGTAGGAGTAACTGAAGCTTTCTTT. The encoded protein is CASSLVGVTEAFF. This sequence joins TRBV13 and TRBJ1-1, with D unresolved. The CDR3 loop spans 13 amino acids. V was clipped by 1 base and J by 5 bases, with 8 bases between them. Per the germline V gene, CDR1 is PRHDT and CDR2 is FYEKMQ (reference sequence).

The gene calls are TRBV5-1 and TRBJ2-1, with D perhaps matching TRBD1 (6 bases). The CDR3 contains 13 residues. Germline lookup yields CDR1 SGHRS and CDR2 YFSETQ. The ends were cut back, 2 bases at V and 10 bases at J, with 13 bases in the middle. The DNA of the CDR3 is TGCGCCAGCAGCTTTCCGGACAGTCACGAGCAGTTCTTC. Encoded protein: CASSFPDSHEQFF. The variable domain in full, with the rest retrieved from reference TRBV5-1 and TRBJ2-1, is KAGVTQTPRYLIKTRGQQVTLSCSPISGHRSVSWYQQTPGQGLQFLFEYFSETQRNKGNFPGRFSGRQFSNSRSEMNVSTLELGDSALYLCASSFPDSHEQFFGPGTRLTVL.

The chain combines TRBV20-1 with TRBJ2-7, with D possibly matching TRBD1 (6 bases). V lost 3 bases to trimming and J lost 7 bases, with 28 bases between them. CDR1 is DFQATT, CDR2 SNEGSKA, per germline (reference sequence). The CDR3 consists of 17 residues. The CDR3 spells CSASTPQIGGRAGEQYF. DNA of the CDR3: TGCAGTGCTAGTACCCCACAGATAGGGGGACGGGCCGGAGAGCAGTACTTC.

The J gene is TRBJ2-5, the V gene TRBV20-1, with TRBD2 matching 8 bases. Losses at the gene ends were 6 bases for V and 5 bases for J; bases not matched to a gene: 2. Per germline, CDR1 DFQATT and CDR2 SNEGSKA (reference sequence). CDR3 length: 11 amino acids. Here the CDR3 DNA reads TGCAGTGCCCGACTAGCGGAGACCCAGTACTTC. It specifies CSARLAETQYF.

The chain employs TRBV6-5 and TRBJ1-1; perhaps TRBD1 as D (6 bases). V dropped 5 bases and J dropped 5 bases, with 12 bases sitting between them. This CDR3 spans 13 amino acids. The germline CDR1 and CDR2 sequences are MNHEY and SVGAGI. CDR3 sequence reads: CASSKQGRTEAFF. In DNA, the CDR3 is TGTGCCAGCAGTAAACAGGGACGGACTGAAGCTTTCTTT.

The chain uses TRBV10-3 and TRBJ1-2, with D maybe TRBD1 (6 bases). The CDR3 sequence is 15 residues long. V lost 10 bases and J 2 bases, leaving 20 bases between the germline ends. Germline loops: CDR1 ENHRY, CDR2 SYGVKD. The CDR3 sequence is CATSASFTGNYGYTF. DNA of the CDR3: TGTGCCACGTCGGCTTCCTTTACAGGGAACTATGGCTACACCTTC.

The chain employs TRBV6-6 and TRBJ1-1, with D hard to call. The V end lost 9 bases, the J end lost 5 bases, and 7 bases lay between the germline ends. Germline assignment: CDR1 MNHNY and CDR2 SVGAGI (reference sequence). The CDR3 is 10 residues long. The CDR3 coding sequence is TGTGCCAGTGAGGGAACTGAAGCTTTCTTT. Translated: CASEGTEAFF.

The chain links TRBV6-6 to TRBJ1-5; TRBD1 is a possible D gene (5 bases). V gave up 5 bases and J gave up 4 bases, with 12 bases separating them. CDR3 length: 14 residues. The germline gives CDR1 MNHNY, CDR2 SVGAGI (reference sequence). CDR3 protein: CASSKLTENQPQHF. CDR3 sequence (DNA): TGTGCCAGCAGTAAACTGACAGAGAATCAGCCCCAGCATTTT.

The genes are TRBV4-1 and TRBJ1-2, with D uncertain. There are 14 residues in the CDR3. The germline gives CDR1 MGHRA, CDR2 YSYEKL. V was trimmed by 2 bases and J by 0 bases, leaving 7 bases between them. CDR3 nucleotide sequence: TGCGCCAGCAGCCAAAGCATTTCTAACTATGGCTACACCTTC. Protein product: CASSQSISNYGYTF.

The gene calls are TRBV5-6 and TRBJ2-3; a weak D match, TRBD1 (6 bases). The CDR3 extends over 15 amino acids. Trimming shortened V by 0 bases and J by 3 bases, and 11 bases separated the two germline ends. Germline assignment: CDR1 SGHDT and CDR2 YYEEEE. The CDR3 region has the DNA TGTGCCAGCAGCTTGGGTTACAGGGTAACAGATACGCAGTATTTT. Translating it yields CASSLGYRVTDTQYF.

The chain couples TRBV4-1 to TRBJ1-2, with 10 nucleotides matching TRBD1. The V gene's germline CDR1 is MGHRA and CDR2 YSYEKL. This CDR3 has 14 residues. Trimming removed 6 bases from V and 1 base from J; junction bases left unmatched: 2. The CDR3 DNA is TGCGCCAGCAGGAGGGACAGGGGTAACTATGGCTACACCTTC. This gives the protein CASRRDRGNYGYTF.

The CDR3: CASSFGFTGGGTEAFF. CDR3 coding DNA: TGCGCCAGCAGCTTTGGGTTTACAGGGGGCGGTACTGAAGCTTTCTTT. The rearrangement links TRBV5-1 to TRBJ1-1, with TRBD1 matching over 9 bases. The V gene's germline CDR1 is SGHRS and CDR2 YFSETQ. V lost 2 bases and J lost 5; bases outside the gene matches: 10. CDR3 length equals 16 residues.